Below, one T cell receptor (beta chain) is given with its context. The germline gives CDR1 SGHRS, CDR2 YFSETQ. With V trimmed by 5 bases and J by 1 base, 2 bases remained unmatched. This CDR3 comprises 13 residues. These data originate in a study of T cell changes during pregnancy in multiple sclerosis. TCRdb's table, derived via immunoSEQ multiplex PCR, lists solely in-frame clones and lacks some. The sample lists roughly 30,000 clones, 89% seen once, with about 6.3% in the top ten. This sequence joins TRBV5-1 and TRBJ2-5; 7 bases are a match to TRBD2. The material was CD8+ T cells from peripheral blood mononuclear cells, obtained after pregnancy. The receptor was derived from a female donor with multiple sclerosis, enrolled in a pregnancy study. The CDR3 DNA sequence: TGCGCCAGCAGTAGGACTAGCCAAGAGACCCAGTACTTC. Protein product: CASSRTSQETQYF.